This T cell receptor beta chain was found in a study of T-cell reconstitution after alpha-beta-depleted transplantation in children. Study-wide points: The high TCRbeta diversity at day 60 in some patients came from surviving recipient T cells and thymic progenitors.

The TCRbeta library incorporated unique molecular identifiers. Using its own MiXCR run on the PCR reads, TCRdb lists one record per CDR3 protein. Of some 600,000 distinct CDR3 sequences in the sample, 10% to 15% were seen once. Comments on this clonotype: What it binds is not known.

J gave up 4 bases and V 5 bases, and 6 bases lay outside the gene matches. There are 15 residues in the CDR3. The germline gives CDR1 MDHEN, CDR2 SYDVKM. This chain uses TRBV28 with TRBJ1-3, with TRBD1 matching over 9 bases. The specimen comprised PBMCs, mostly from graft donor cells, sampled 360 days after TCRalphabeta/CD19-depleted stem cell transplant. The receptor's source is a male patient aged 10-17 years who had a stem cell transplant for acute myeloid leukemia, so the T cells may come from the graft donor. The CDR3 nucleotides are TGTGCCAGCAGTGAGGGACAGGGTTACGGAAACACCATATATTTT. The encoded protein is CASSEGQGYGNTIYF. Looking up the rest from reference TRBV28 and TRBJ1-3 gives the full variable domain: DVKVTQSSRYLVKRTGEKVFLECVQDMDHENMFWYRQDPGLGLRLIYFSYDVKMKEKGDIPEGYSVSREKKERFSLILESASTNQTSMYLCASSEGQGYGNTIYFGEGSWLTVV.